This TCR beta chain was identified during a study of cytotoxic CD8 clonotypes in ibrutinib-treated CLL. General study results and limits: Collection times varied between progressing and sustained-remission patients.

This CDR3 has 14 amino acids. Germline V gene sequence: CDR1 MNHEY, CDR2 SVGAGI. Trimming shortened V by 4 bases and J by 4 bases, and 13 bases separated the two germline ends. Notes on this clone: Its antigen is unidentified.

Libraries were prepared by immunoSEQ multiplex PCR; TCRdb keeps only in-frame clonotypes and omits some of them. There are some 80,000 clones in the sample; roughly 80% occur only once, and approximately 5.1% lies in the top ten. Sequenced here: PBMCs, sampled after 12 months of ibrutinib treatment. The rearrangement uses TRBV6-5 and TRBJ2-5; no clear D. The sequence was collected from a human donor with chronic lymphocytic leukemia. The CDR3 sequence: CASSSPTTLETQYF. CDR3 DNA sequence: TGTGCCAGCAGTTCCCCTACCACTCTAGAGACCCAGTACTTC.